This TCR beta chain was found in a study of CD8 T cells in Susac syndrome. Across the study: Each patient with Susac syndrome, at the time of blood draw, was therapy-naive, on corticosteroids, or on intravenous immunoglobulin alone.

A word on this clonotype: Its antigen is still unknown.

The CDR3 contains 15 residues. V lost 3 bases to trimming and J lost 4 bases; unmatched junction nucleotides: 7. CDR1 and CDR2 (germline): KGHSH, LQKENI. Notes on the study in general: The study recognized that its TCR sequencing and HLA analysis covered a relatively small number of individuals.

Random hexamers were used to reverse transcribe an amount of about 0.45 to 1 ug RNA. One entry per CDR3 protein results from TCRdb running MiXCR on the immunoSEQ multiplex PCR reads. The sample holds 55,000 to 75,000 distinct CDR3 sequences, roughly 93% seen once. The sequencing sample was made of CD4+ T cells from PBMCs. This clonotype originated in a human donor with Susac syndrome. V and J are TRBV18 and TRBJ2-5; 8 bases align to TRBD1. The CDR3 is CASSPTGVVGETQYF. Here the CDR3 DNA reads TGTGCCAGCTCACCGACAGGGGTGGTAGGAGAGACCCAGTACTTC.